Presented here are 7 T cell receptor beta chains from one specimen sequenced in a study of shared clonotypes between healthy human individuals. CD45RO-negative, CCR7-selected cells formed the naive CD8 fraction, which excluded terminally differentiated effector memory CD45RA+ cells. Clones were sequenced by immunoSEQ multiplex PCR, and TCRdb holds only the in-frame ones, with some missing. Of hundreds of thousands of clones detected, about 96% appear once; the ten largest clones hold 0.11%. The sequenced sample was naive CD8+ T cells sorted from blood. These receptors were collected from a woman aged 25 to 39 in good health.

This clone was seen just once. The chain is built from TRBV9 and TRBJ2-1, with a weak D call TRBD2 (6 bases). There are 12 residues in the CDR3. Germline-derived CDR1 and CDR2 are SGDLS and YYNGEE. Trimming removed 7 bases at V and 3 bases at J, with 8 bases between. This CDR3 is CASGSGYNEQFF. CDR3 nucleotide sequence: TGTGCCAGCGGTAGCGGCTACAATGAGCAGTTCTTC.

The chain has TRBV11-3 and TRBJ2-2, with 9 bases matching TRBD1. CDR1 SGHNT and CDR2 YENEEA come from the germline V gene. With V trimmed by 4 bases and J by 5 bases, 5 bases remained unmatched. CDR3 size: 15 residues. The CDR3 DNA follows: TGTGCCAGCAGCTGGGGGGACAGGGAAACCGGGGAGCTGTTTTTT. Translated: CASSWGDRETGELFF. Supplemented by reference TRBV11-3 and TRBJ2-2, the full variable domain reads EAGVVQSPRYKIIEKKQPVAFWCNPISGHNTLYWYLQNLGQGPELLIRYENEEAVDDSQLPKDRFSAERLKGVDSTLKIQPAELGDSAVYLCASSWGDRETGELFFGEGSRLTVL.

This clone showed up just a few times. The chain combines TRBV30 with TRBJ1-1; tentative D call: TRBD1 (5 bases). The CDR3 sequence is 13 residues long. The germline gives CDR1 GTSNPN, CDR2 SVGIG (reference sequence). V lost 5 bases and J 5 bases, leaving 15 bases between the germline ends. CDR3 DNA: TGTGCCTGGTCACAGGTAAGGTATACTGAAGCTTTCTTT. It yields the protein CAWSQVRYTEAFF.

V and J are TRBV2 and TRBJ2-5, with 7 bases that match TRBD2. The J call may be mistaken, given a closer DNA end match to TRBJ2-7. CDR1 is SNHLY, CDR2 FYNNEI, per germline. This CDR3 is built from 13 residues. As DNA, the CDR3 is TGTGCCAGCAGTGAAGCGGGAGGGCACGAGCAGTACTTC. Amino acids: CASSEAGGHEQYF.

This chain connects TRBV29-1 to TRBJ2-1; TRBD2 matches 11 bases. There are 16 residues in the CDR3. The V segment lost 4 bases and the J segment 0 bases; nucleotides outside the gene matches: 5. The V gene's germline CDR1 is SQVTM and CDR2 ANQGSEA. CDR3 amino acids: CSVVSSGRSSYNEQFF. The CDR3 region has the DNA TGCAGCGTTGTGTCTAGCGGGAGGAGCTCCTACAATGAGCAGTTCTTC.

The chain recombines TRBV10-3 with TRBJ1-1; no firm D call. The CDR3 is made up of 12 amino acids. Germline-derived CDR1 and CDR2 are ENHRY and SYGVKD. V was clipped by 2 bases and J by 6 bases, with 7 bases between them. CDR3 amino acids: CAISEPPSEAFF. The CDR3 DNA reads TGTGCCATCAGTGAGCCCCCATCTGAAGCTTTCTTT.

This clone was observed a handful of times. The chain is built from TRBV9 and TRBJ1-3; D ambiguous. The germline V and J ends were trimmed by 3 bases and 4 bases, with 14 bases remaining between them. This CDR3 is built from 15 residues. From germline, CDR1 is SGDLS and CDR2 YYNGEE. The CDR3 sequence is CASSAAPTEGNTIYF. Written as DNA, the CDR3 is TGTGCCAGCAGCGCCGCCCCCACGGAGGGAAACACCATATATTTT. The full variable domain, with the rest looked up from reference TRBV9 and TRBJ1-3, is DSGVTQTPKHLITATGQRVTLRCSPRSGDLSVYWYQQSLDQGLQFLIQYYNGEERAKGNILERFSAQQFPDLHSELNLSSLELGDSALYFCASSAAPTEGNTIYFGEGSWLTVV.